Below are 20 T cell receptor beta chains sequenced from a single sample in a study of CD8 T cells in ankylosing spondylitis. A single record per CDR3 protein comes from TCRdb applying MiXCR to the 5' RACE reads. The profile shows about 33,000 distinct CDR3 sequences, roughly 13% of them singletons. Material: synovial fluid, either unsorted or a sorted T cell fraction (not recorded which). These receptors came from a male donor with ankylosing spondylitis.

The rearrangement joins TRBV6-2 or TRBV6-3 to TRBJ2-3; D might be TRBD1 or TRBD2, each matching 6 bases. This CDR3 comprises 14 residues. V was cut by 6 bases and J by 2 bases, with 12 bases left in between. The V gene's germline CDR1 is MNHEY and CDR2 SVGEGT. The CDR3 region has the DNA TGTGCCAGCAGCCCCGGGGGCGACACAGATACGCAGTATTTT. Translating it yields CASSPGGDTDTQYF.

This clonotype was observed many times. The gene calls are TRBV29-1 and TRBJ2-7; possible D gene TRBD1, 5 bases. V gave up 1 base and J gave up 5 bases, with 6 bases separating them. CDR1 and CDR2 (germline): SQVTM, ANQGSEA. The CDR3 runs to 11 residues. CDR3 amino acids: CSVEAGNEQYF. CDR3 nucleotide sequence: TGCAGCGTTGAAGCAGGGAACGAGCAGTACTTC.

This clonotype was observed a handful of times. The chain combines TRBV27 with TRBJ2-1; D is ambiguous. The CDR3 is made up of 17 amino acids. Germline V gene lookup returns CDR1 MNHEY and CDR2 SMNVEV (reference sequence). The V and J ends lost 1 base and 4 bases respectively, with 17 bases between them. CDR3 amino acids: CASSLFVHVSGYNEQFF. CDR3 bases: TGTGCCAGCAGTTTATTCGTTCACGTAAGTGGGTACAATGAGCAGTTCTTC.

In this sample, this clonotype turned up many times. This sequence joins TRBV5-1 and TRBJ2-7, with unresolved D. Germline V gene data show CDR1 as SGHRS and CDR2 as YFSETQ. CDR3 length: 13 amino acids. The ends were cut back, 0 bases at V and 1 base at J, with 5 bases in the middle. The CDR3 region has the DNA TGCGCCAGCAGCTTGGTAGGTTCCTACGAGCAGTACTTC. Its translation is CASSLVGSYEQYF. The full variable domain, its missing parts supplied by reference TRBV5-1 and TRBJ2-7, is KAGVTQTPRYLIKTRGQQVTLSCSPISGHRSVSWYQQTPGQGLQFLFEYFSETQRNKGNFPGRFSGRQFSNSRSEMNVSTLELGDSALYLCASSLVGSYEQYFGPGTRLTVT.

This clonotype has at least ten counts. The V and J genes are TRBV7-9 and TRBJ2-7, with a possible D match to TRBD2 (6 bases). Germline V gene sequence: CDR1 SEHNR, CDR2 FQNEAQ (reference sequence). Trimming took 3 bases from V and 0 from J, leaving 6 bases between them. This CDR3 region has 13 residues. CDR3 DNA: TGTGCCAGCAGCTTGACTAGCTCCTACGAGCAGTACTTC. Translated: CASSLTSSYEQYF.

The rearrangement links TRBV24-1 to TRBJ1-5; no reliable D call. Trimming cost V 7 bases and J 4 bases, with 10 bases left between them. This CDR3 spans 13 amino acids. Germline lookup yields CDR1 KGHDR and CDR2 SFDVKD. The DNA of the CDR3 is TGTGCCACCAGGTCCTCGGGGAATCAGCCCCAGCATTTT. The encoded protein is CATRSSGNQPQHF.

V gene TRBV12-3 or TRBV12-4 combines with J gene TRBJ2-6; D is uncertain. The CDR3 is made up of 17 amino acids. Trimming shortened V by 3 bases and J by 0 bases, and 12 bases separated the two germline ends. The CDR3 loop is CASSFGILFSGANVLTF. DNA of the CDR3: TGTGCCAGCAGTTTCGGCATTCTTTTCTCTGGGGCCAACGTCCTGACTTTC.

The chain recombines TRBV28 with TRBJ1-2; D is perhaps TRBD1 (5 bases). The V gene's germline CDR1 is MDHEN and CDR2 SYDVKM. V was clipped by 11 bases and J by 9 bases, with 16 bases between them. This CDR3 comprises 11 residues. The CDR3 DNA follows: TGTGCCGCTTACTATGGGGGGAGCTACACCTTC. As protein: CAAYYGGSYTF.

The chain joins TRBV20-1 to TRBJ2-1; perhaps TRBD1 as D (5 bases). V was clipped by 3 bases and J by 3 bases, with 15 bases between them. In germline, CDR1 is DFQATT, CDR2 SNEGSKA (reference sequence). The CDR3 has 15 residues. The CDR3 reads CSASPSAGFYNEQFF. As DNA, the CDR3 is TGCAGTGCTAGTCCCTCGGCAGGGTTCTACAATGAGCAGTTCTTC.

The rearrangement uses TRBV6-4 and TRBJ2-2, with TRBD1 matching over 8 bases. Germline CDR1 MRHNA, CDR2 SNTAGT. The CDR3 runs to 16 residues. The V segment lost 2 bases and the J segment 3 bases; nucleotides outside the gene matches: 5. Here the CDR3 reads CASSDPGQGDTGELFF. The CDR3 DNA sequence: TGTGCCAGCAGTGACCCCGGACAGGGTGACACCGGGGAGCTGTTTTTT.

J is TRBJ2-7 and V is TRBV24-1; D gene uncertain. CDR1 and CDR2 from the germline V gene are KGHDR and SFDVKD. Trimming shortened V by 4 bases and J by 3 bases, and 3 bases separated the two germline ends. CDR3 length equals 11 residues. Here the CDR3 reads CATSDHYEQYF. Written as DNA, the CDR3 is TGTGCCACCAGTGACCACTACGAGCAGTACTTC.

This clonotype was seen only a few times. V gene TRBV6-1 combines with J gene TRBJ2-5, with TRBD2 matching over 7 bases. The germline gives CDR1 MNHNS, CDR2 SASEGT. V lost 5 bases, J lost 5 bases, and 14 bases stayed unmatched. The CDR3 is made up of 16 amino acids. CDR3 nucleotide sequence: TGTGCCAGCAGTCCGACGACTAGCCGGTACGCGGAGACCCAGTACTTC. Its protein is CASSPTTSRYAETQYF.

In this sample, this clonotype turned up a few times. The CDR3 spells CASSSYTGDETNTHYGYTF. The CDR3 coding sequence is TGTGCCAGCAGTTCTTATACAGGGGACGAGACGAACACCCACTATGGCTACACCTTC. The rearrangement joins TRBV6-5 to TRBJ1-2; TRBD1 aligns across 7 bases. The CDR3 length is 19 residues. Per germline, CDR1 MNHEY and CDR2 SVGAGI. The junction had 20 bases not matched to a gene; V was cut back by 4 bases and J by 3 bases.

V and J are TRBV5-6 and TRBJ1-1, with D unclear. The CDR3 runs to 14 residues. Trimming pared 4 bases from V and 0 bases from J, leaving 10 bases between. Germline V lookup: CDR1 SGHDT, CDR2 YYEEEE. CDR3 protein: CASSLYGLNTEAFF. CDR3 DNA: TGTGCCAGCAGCCTCTACGGTTTGAACACTGAAGCTTTCTTT.

This clonotype was detected many times. The rearrangement uses TRBV5-1 and TRBJ2-2; no reliable D call. The germline CDR1 and CDR2 sequences are SGHRS and YFSETQ. The CDR3 runs to 14 residues. Trimming cost V 1 base and J 2 bases, with 6 bases left between them. CDR3 amino acids: CASSLPGNTGELFF. The CDR3 region has the DNA TGCGCCAGCAGCTTGCCCGGTAACACCGGGGAGCTGTTTTTT.

This clonotype showed up many times. J is TRBJ2-1 and V is TRBV6-5; TRBD2 agrees at 11 bases. V was clipped by 0 bases and J by 6 bases; unmatched bases: 7. The CDR3 contains 17 residues. Germline loops: CDR1 MNHEY, CDR2 SVGAGI. Written as DNA, the CDR3 is TGTGCCAGCAGTTACTCGTCCACTAGCGGGAGTCTCAATGAGCAGTTCTTC. Its protein product is CASSYSSTSGSLNEQFF.

This clonotype was counted many times. V and J are TRBV29-1 and TRBJ1-2; D is uncertain. CDR1 is SQVTM and CDR2 is ANQGSEA in the germline V gene. This CDR3 region has 13 residues. V was pared by 0 bases and J by 3 bases, with 8 bases between. The DNA of the CDR3 is TGCAGCGTTGAAGATCAGGATCACTATGGCTACACCTTC. Amino acids: CSVEDQDHYGYTF. The whole variable domain, filled in from reference TRBV29-1 and TRBJ1-2, reads SAVISQKPSRDICQRGTSLTIQCQVDSQVTMMFWYRQQPGQSLTLIATANQGSEATYESGFVIDKFPISRPNLTFSTLTVSNMSPEDSSIYLCSVEDQDHYGYTFGSGTRLTVV.

This clonotype was recorded a few times. The chain uses TRBV5-5 and TRBJ1-2; 7 bases fit TRBD1. After removal of 6 bases from V and 5 bases from J, the junction contained 10 bases not matched to a gene. The CDR3 contains 14 residues. Germline V gives CDR1 SGHKS, CDR2 YYEKEE (reference sequence). DNA of the CDR3: TGTGCCAGCATCGACAGGGTGGGTTGGTATGGCTACACCTTC. Translation: CASIDRVGWYGYTF.

This clonotype was observed at least ten times. The chain carries TRBV12-3 or TRBV12-4 and TRBJ2-1; 9 bases agree with TRBD2. The junction had 5 bases not matched to a gene; V was cut back by 3 bases and J by 5 bases. CDR3 length: 15 amino acids. This chain's CDR3 is CASSFGTSFHNEQFF. The DNA for the CDR3 is TGTGCCAGCAGTTTCGGGACTAGCTTCCACAATGAGCAGTTCTTC.

The chain combines TRBV28 with TRBJ2-1; 8 nucleotides match TRBD2. V gave up 2 bases and J gave up 0 bases; unmatched junction bases: 12. The germline gives CDR1 MDHEN, CDR2 SYDVKM. The CDR3 length is 19 residues. CDR3 nucleotides: TGTGCCAGCAGTTTACTCTTTAGCGGGATAGTAAGCTCCTACAATGAGCAGTTCTTC. This translates into CASSLLFSGIVSSYNEQFF. Looking up the rest from reference TRBV28 and TRBJ2-1 gives the full variable domain: DVKVTQSSRYLVKRTGEKVFLECVQDMDHENMFWYRQDPGLGLRLIYFSYDVKMKEKGDIPEGYSVSREKKERFSLILESASTNQTSMYLCASSLLFSGIVSSYNEQFFGPGTRLTVL.